These 25 T cell receptor beta chains originate from one sample sequenced in a study of T cells expressing NK-cell markers. TCRdb re-called the 5' RACE reads; one entry per CDR3 protein, DNA not given. The sample holds 150,000 to 200,000 distinct CDR3 sequences. The sample was blood T cells: a sorted CD56 or NKG2C T cell subset, CD4+ or CD8+ T cells, or bulk PBMC T cells (not recorded which). These receptors all stem from a woman between 18 and 75 years old in good health.

The V and J genes are TRBV7-2 and TRBJ2-4; without DNA, the TCRdb call of TRBD1 cannot be checked. Germline V gene lookup returns CDR1 SGHTA and CDR2 FQGNSA. CDR3 size: 14 residues. CDR3: CASSGWDRENIQYF.

This sequence joins TRBV3-1 and TRBJ2-2; TCRdb designates TRBD2, a call that cannot be tested without DNA. Germline V gene sequence: CDR1 LGHDT, CDR2 YNNKEL (reference sequence). The CDR3 covers 16 residues. CDR3 loop: CASSLGSATNTGELFF.

The V call is TRBV6-2 or TRBV6-3, the J call TRBJ2-6; lacking DNA, the TRBD1 call made by TCRdb goes unchecked. The CDR3 extends over 20 amino acids. Germline V CDR1 and CDR2: MNHEY, SVGEGT. The CDR3 region is CASSYSVRVGWGSGANVLTF.

This CDR3 reads CASSLDNRVLYGYTF. The chain carries TRBV5-1 and TRBJ1-2; the D call from TCRdb, TRBD1, cannot be confirmed without DNA. Germline V CDR1 and CDR2: SGHRS, YFSETQ. This CDR3 region has 15 residues. Full variable domain (missing parts from reference TRBV5-1 and TRBJ1-2): KAGVTQTPRYLIKTRGQQVTLSCSPISGHRSVSWYQQTPGQGLQFLFEYFSETQRNKGNFPGRFSGRQFSNSRSEMNVSTLELGDSALYLCASSLDNRVLYGYTFGSGTRLTVV.

The chain combines TRBV30 with TRBJ2-7; without DNA, the TCRdb call of TRBD1 cannot be checked. The CDR3 is made up of 14 amino acids. Germline V gene lookup returns CDR1 GTSNPN and CDR2 SVGIG (reference sequence). The CDR3: CAWSGQGGTYEQYF.

The chain couples TRBV28 to TRBJ2-3; the TCRdb D gene call, TRBD2, has no DNA to confirm it. The germline V gene has CDR1 MDHEN and CDR2 SYDVKM. The CDR3 sequence is 16 residues long. CDR3 protein: CASSFPPGLAGGTQYF.

The chain couples TRBV10-3 to TRBJ2-5; without DNA, the TCRdb call of TRBD1 cannot be checked. The germline V gene encodes CDR1 ENHRY and CDR2 SYGVKD. This CDR3 is 13 amino acids long. CDR3 residues: CAISGPHSETQYF.

This rearrangement joins TRBV25-1 to TRBJ2-3. The CDR3 has 17 residues. Germline-derived CDR1 and CDR2 are MGHDK and SYGVNS. The CDR3 sequence is CASSESVYTQNTDTQYF.

The V gene is TRBV28, the J gene TRBJ1-5; TCRdb's assignment of TRBD1 cannot be checked, as there is no DNA. This CDR3 has 14 residues. CDR1 MDHEN and CDR2 SYDVKM come from the germline V gene. CDR3 protein: CASSLSDRAKPQHF.

The V and J genes are TRBV19 and TRBJ1-1. The CDR3 extends over 11 amino acids. The germline V gene encodes CDR1 LNHDA and CDR2 SQIVND (reference sequence). The CDR3 protein is CASTKTAEAFF.

The genes are TRBV5-4 and TRBJ2-2; TCRdb calls TRBD1, which cannot be checked without DNA. Germline V gene data show CDR1 as SGHNT and CDR2 as YYREEE (reference sequence). The CDR3 spans 17 residues. The CDR3 reads CASSLGTGAWNTGELFF.

The V and J genes are TRBV3-1 and TRBJ2-3; no DNA is available, so the TRBD2 call from TCRdb remains unchecked. The CDR3 covers 15 residues. Germline CDR1 LGHDT, CDR2 YNNKEL (reference sequence). CDR3: CASTLEVLGTDTQYF.

The rearrangement links TRBV12-5 to TRBJ1-4; TCRdb reports TRBD1, a call that lacks DNA to check it against. Germline values: CDR1 LGHNT, CDR2 FRNRAP. CDR3 length equals 15 residues. CDR3 amino acids: CASGSLGTGVEKLFF.

The chain combines TRBV5-1 with TRBJ2-2; the D gene TCRdb calls, TRBD1, cannot be checked with no DNA. This CDR3 has 13 residues. Germline CDR1 reads SGHRS; CDR2 reads YFSETQ. CDR3: CASSQGTAGELFF.

The chain carries TRBV20-1 and TRBJ2-1; TCRdb designates TRBD2, a call that cannot be tested without DNA. Germline V gene data show CDR1 as DFQATT and CDR2 as SNEGSKA (reference sequence). There are 13 residues in the CDR3. The CDR3 sequence is CSASKRALNEQFF.

The rearrangement joins TRBV4-1 to TRBJ2-1; TCRdb's D call, TRBD2, is unchecked because there is no DNA. The CDR3 is 17 amino acids. CDR1 and CDR2 from the germline V gene are MGHRA and YSYEKL. The CDR3 loop is CASSFRPARGPNNEQFF.

The chain is built from TRBV28 and TRBJ2-2; TCRdb names TRBD2, which stays unverified in the absence of DNA. The CDR3 sequence is 21 residues long. In germline, CDR1 is MDHEN, CDR2 SYDVKM. This CDR3 reads CASSTRFGGLAGGRGTGELFF.

V and J are TRBV21-1 and TRBJ2-7. TRBV21-1 is deemed a pseudogene. The length of the CDR3 is 15 residues. The CDR3 spells CASSKGAHGNYEQYF.

This chain joins TRBV9 and TRBJ2-6; TCRdb's D gene call, TRBD1, goes unchecked for lack of DNA. This CDR3 spans 14 amino acids. Germline CDR1 SGDLS, CDR2 YYNGEE. CDR3: CAVNRAGGANVLTF.

The chain recombines TRBV20-1 with TRBJ1-3. CDR3 length equals 16 residues. The germline gives CDR1 DFQATT, CDR2 SNEGSKA (reference sequence). CDR3 sequence: CSARDRVLNAGNTIYF.

The chain couples TRBV4-1 to TRBJ2-7. CDR1 and CDR2 from the germline V gene are MGHRA and YSYEKL. This CDR3 is 16 amino acids long. CDR3 loop: CASSQVGGMISYEQYF.

The chain links TRBV28 to TRBJ2-7; as DNA is missing, the TRBD1 call by TCRdb cannot be tested. Germline-derived CDR1 and CDR2 are MDHEN and SYDVKM. This CDR3 is 14 amino acids long. The CDR3 sequence is CASSPDRVSYEQYF. The full variable domain, with the rest looked up from reference TRBV28 and TRBJ2-7, is DVKVTQSSRYLVKRTGEKVFLECVQDMDHENMFWYRQDPGLGLRLIYFSYDVKMKEKGDIPEGYSVSREKKERFSLILESASTNQTSMYLCASSPDRVSYEQYFGPGTRLTVT.

V and J are TRBV7-8 and TRBJ1-1; as DNA is missing, the TRBD1 call by TCRdb cannot be tested. Per the germline V gene, CDR1 is SGHVS and CDR2 is FQNEAQ. The CDR3 sequence is 15 residues long. The CDR3 here is CASSLTVSGETEAFF.

This chain uses TRBV6-5 with TRBJ1-1; TCRdb calls TRBD1, which cannot be checked without DNA. CDR1 and CDR2 (germline): MNHEY, SVGAGI. This CDR3 spans 15 amino acids. Here the CDR3 reads CASSSPGAQNTEAFF.

The chain combines TRBV7-7 with TRBJ2-7; TCRdb reports TRBD2, a call that lacks DNA to check it against. This CDR3 comprises 13 residues. The V gene's germline CDR1 is SSHAT and CDR2 FNYEAQ (reference sequence). CDR3 sequence reads: CASSPGLPYEQYF.